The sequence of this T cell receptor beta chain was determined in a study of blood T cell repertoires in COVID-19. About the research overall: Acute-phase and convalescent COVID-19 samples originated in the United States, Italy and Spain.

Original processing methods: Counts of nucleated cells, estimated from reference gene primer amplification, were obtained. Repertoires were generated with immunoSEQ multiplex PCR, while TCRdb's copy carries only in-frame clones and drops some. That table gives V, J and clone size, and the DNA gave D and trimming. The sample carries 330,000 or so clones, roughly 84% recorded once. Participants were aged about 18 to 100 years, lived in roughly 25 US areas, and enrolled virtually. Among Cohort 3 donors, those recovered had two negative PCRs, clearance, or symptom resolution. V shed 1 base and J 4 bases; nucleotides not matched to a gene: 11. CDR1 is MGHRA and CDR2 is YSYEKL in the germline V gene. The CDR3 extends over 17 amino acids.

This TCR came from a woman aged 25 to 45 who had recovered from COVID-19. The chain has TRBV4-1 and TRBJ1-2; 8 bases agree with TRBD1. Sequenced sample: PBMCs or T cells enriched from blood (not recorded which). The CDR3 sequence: CASSQGLRQGAGYGYTF. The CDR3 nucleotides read TGCGCCAGCAGCCAAGGCCTTCGGCAGGGGGCTGGCTATGGCTACACCTTC.